This TCR beta chain was sequenced in a study of PD-1 blockade in classical Hodgkin lymphoma. Study-wide background: Nivolumab dosed at 3 mg/kg went to patients intravenously every 2 weeks. Study conclusions and caveats: Patients who responded completely had about the same baseline diversity as newly diagnosed patients.

Profiled with immunoSEQ multiplex PCR; TCRdb holds only in-frame clones, not every one. Here the sample spans 20,000 to 30,000 clones, 69% being singletons. Germline V gives CDR1 MNHEY, CDR2 SVGAGI. V was clipped by 2 bases and J by 13 bases; unmatched bases: 14. The CDR3 sequence is 15 residues long. This clone was seen more than once but under ten times. Its antigen is not known. Every patient had relapsed following autologous stem cell transplantation, and cohorts differed in brentuximab vedotin exposure. Under best response, outcomes were complete response, partial response or progressive disease. The sequenced sample was peripheral blood mononuclear cells (PBMCs), obtained at baseline. This chain connects TRBV6-5 to TRBJ2-1, with TRBD2 identical over 7 bases. This TCR came from a human donor with classical Hodgkin lymphoma. This chain's CDR3 is CASSYGEGEGLLQFF. CDR3 DNA sequence: TGTGCCAGCAGTTACGGGGAGGGAGAAGGCCTTTTACAGTTCTTC.